This T cell receptor (beta chain) emerged from a study of T cell changes during pregnancy in multiple sclerosis. Germline lookup yields CDR1 LNHDA and CDR2 SQIVND (reference sequence). The CDR3 has 15 residues. Losses at the gene ends were 3 bases for V and 4 bases for J; bases not matched to a gene: 6. This clone was observed a handful of times. Measured with immunoSEQ multiplex PCR; TCRdb has only the in-frame clones, and not every one. The profile shows some 59,000 clones, approximately 91% of them singletons. This clonotype originated in a female donor with multiple sclerosis, enrolled in a pregnancy study. The sequencing here drew on peripheral blood, taken in the second trimester of pregnancy. The rearrangement joins TRBV19 to TRBJ1-2; 9 nucleotides align to TRBD1. Written as DNA, the CDR3 is TGTGCCAGTAGTATTAGAGGGACAGGGAGCTATGGCTACACCTTC. Translation: CASSIRGTGSYGYTF. Filled out from reference TRBV19 and TRBJ1-2, the complete variable domain reads DGGITQSPKYLFRKEGQNVTLSCEQNLNHDAMYWYRQDPGQGLRLIYYSQIVNDFQKGDIAEGYSVSREKKESFPLTVTSAQKNPTAFYLCASSIRGTGSYGYTFGSGTRLTVV.